This TCR beta chain was sequenced in a study of OX40 agonist ivuxolimab in advanced cancers. Study-wide findings and caveats: The study observed clonal expansion of CD4+ and CD8+ blood T cells by week 6 at 0.1 to 3.0 mg/kg.

This clone was counted a few times. The antigen is undetermined. Here immunoSEQ multiplex PCR was the method, and the copy in TCRdb shows in-frame clones only, minus some. The top ten hold 9% to 15% of the sample, which has tens of thousands of clones, roughly nine tenths seen once. Germline values: CDR1 MNHNS, CDR2 SASEGT. The CDR3 runs to 15 residues. Trimming pared 0 bases from V and 4 bases from J, leaving 10 bases between. Sequenced material: CD4+ or CD8+ T cells sorted from blood, taken in a trial of the OX40 agonist ivuxolimab. This TCR was sampled from an adult with an advanced solid tumor such as melanoma, head and neck, liver or kidney cancer. The rearrangement joins TRBV6-1 to TRBJ1-3, with TRBD1 as a possible D gene (5 bases). The CDR3, as DNA: TGTGCCAGCAGTGAAGCGACAGCGTGGGGAAACACCATATATTTT. Residues: CASSEATAWGNTIYF.